The clone carrying this T cell receptor beta chain turned up a few times. The data were taken from a study of blood T cell repertoires in COVID-19. Clones were read by immunoSEQ multiplex PCR, and TCRdb kept only the in-frame ones, dropping some. The table has 95,000 to 110,000 clones, around 84% seen once. The CDR3 spans 17 residues. Sequenced input: peripheral blood. This chain connects TRBV21-1 to TRBJ1-1. TRBV21-1 is recorded as a pseudogene. The receptor comes from a human donor in a cohort sampled during active COVID-19. CDR3 protein: CASSPNIRKGGSTEAFF. The CDR3 bases are TGTGCCAGCAGCCCCAACATAAGAAAGGGGGGGAGCACTGAAGCTTTCTTT.